Following are 26 T cell receptor beta chains from one sample sequenced in a study of post-analysis software for immune sequencing data. Every TCR beta cDNA library bore unique molecular identifiers. In TCRdb, the PCR reads were re-called with MiXCR into one record per CDR3 protein. The sample lists roughly 650,000 distinct CDR3 sequences; roughly three fifths were seen once. Findings and caveats of the study: Controls had lower frequencies than patients of about 5 TRBV segments, which included TRBV5-6, TRBV5-1 and TRBV20-1.

These receptors' antigens are unknown. Sequencing used blood. The receptor set was obtained from a girl between 2 and 10 years old with multiple sclerosis.

The chain uses TRBV5-5 and TRBJ2-7; 9 bases map to TRBD2. J lost 0 bases, V lost 1 base, and 11 bases had no gene match. The CDR3 runs to 18 residues. The germline CDR1 and CDR2 sequences are SGHKS and YYEKEE (reference sequence). The CDR3 DNA reads TGTGCCAGCAGCTTGAGCCTAGCGGGACCAAACTTCTCCTACGAGCAGTACTTC. Translated, it gives CASSLSLAGPNFSYEQYF. The variable domain in full, with the rest retrieved from reference TRBV5-5 and TRBJ2-7, is DAGVTQSPTHLIKTRGQQVTLRCSPISGHKSVSWYQQVLGQGPQFIFQYYEKEERGRGNFPDRFSARQFPNYSSELNVNALLLGDSALYLCASSLSLAGPNFSYEQYFGPGTRLTVT.

This sequence joins TRBV20-1 and TRBJ1-1; D remains unclear. With 0 bases removed from V and 4 bases from J, the gap between germline ends came to 9 bases. Germline-derived CDR1 and CDR2 are DFQATT and SNEGSKA (reference sequence). CDR3 length: 13 residues. CDR3 sequence: CSAREDAPTEAFF. CDR3 nucleotide sequence: TGCAGTGCTAGAGAGGACGCGCCCACTGAAGCTTTCTTT.

This clonotype appeared a single time. The chain recombines TRBV7-6 with TRBJ2-4; TRBD1 is a possible D gene (6 bases). This CDR3 has 16 residues. Trimming removed 5 bases from V and 2 bases from J, with 16 bases in between. The germline V gene has CDR1 SGHVS and CDR2 FNYEAQ. DNA for the CDR3: TGTGCCAGCAGCCTAGAGGGAAGGGGGTCCAAAAACATTCAGTACTTC. This sequence encodes CASSLEGRGSKNIQYF.

The rearrangement uses TRBV20-1 and TRBJ2-1, with 7 bases aligning to TRBD2. The CDR3 has 15 amino acids. From germline, CDR1 is DFQATT and CDR2 SNEGSKA (reference sequence). V shed 3 bases and J 1 base; nucleotides not matched to a gene: 6. CDR3 sequence reads: CSASVGGSSYNEQFF. The CDR3 DNA sequence: TGCAGTGCTAGTGTGGGGGGGTCTTCCTACAATGAGCAGTTCTTC.

The V gene is TRBV7-2, the J gene TRBJ2-3; D uncertain. V lost 0 bases to trimming and J lost 1 base, with 8 bases between them. Germline CDR1 reads SGHTA; CDR2 reads FQGNSA. This CDR3 is built from 15 residues. The chain's CDR3 is CASSLAPGGTDTQYF. The CDR3 DNA reads TGTGCCAGCAGCTTAGCCCCTGGCGGCACAGATACGCAGTATTTT.

The chain uses TRBV7-2 and TRBJ2-1; 10 bases align to TRBD2. J lost 3 bases, V lost 6 bases, and 8 bases had no gene match. CDR1 is SGHTA, CDR2 FQGNSA, per germline. The CDR3 consists of 16 residues. CDR3: CASRPRTSGFYNEQFF. CDR3 DNA: TGTGCCAGCAGACCAAGGACTAGCGGCTTCTACAATGAGCAGTTCTTC.

V usage is TRBV27 and J usage is TRBJ2-7; a weak D match, TRBD2 (5 bases). Trimming removed 7 bases at V and 0 bases at J, with 16 bases between. Germline loops: CDR1 MNHEY, CDR2 SMNVEV (reference sequence). This CDR3 is 15 amino acids long. The CDR3 coding sequence is TGTGCCAGCAACGTTCGGAGGCCTAGCTCCTACGAGCAGTACTTC. Encoded protein: CASNVRRPSSYEQYF.

This chain connects TRBV3-1 to TRBJ2-1; perhaps TRBD2 as D (5 bases). Germline V lookup: CDR1 LGHDT, CDR2 YNNKEL (reference sequence). This CDR3 is 14 amino acids long. V lost 11 bases to trimming and J lost 0 bases, with 14 bases between them. The CDR3 DNA reads as TGTGCCGTAGCAGCGGAAAGCTCCTACAATGAGCAGTTCTTC. This sequence encodes CAVAAESSYNEQFF.

The chain links TRBV20-1 to TRBJ1-4; 7 nucleotides agree with TRBD1. The CDR3 has 14 residues. CDR1 and CDR2 (germline): DFQATT, SNEGSKA (reference sequence). The V segment lost 0 bases and the J segment 8 bases; nucleotides outside the gene matches: 6. CDR3 nucleotides: TGCAGTGCTAGAGATCTCAGGGGGAGCGAAAAACTGTTTTTT. Residues: CSARDLRGSEKLFF.

This clonotype was recorded once. J is TRBJ1-4 and V is TRBV7-2; D is uncertain. This CDR3 contains 14 residues. Germline-derived CDR1 and CDR2 are SGHTA and FQGNSA. The V end was cut by 5 bases, the J end by 7 bases, with 14 bases between. DNA of the CDR3: TGTGCCAGCAGCCCACACCCAGAGGGTGAAAAACTGTTTTTT. Translated: CASSPHPEGEKLFF. The variable domain in full, with the rest retrieved from reference TRBV7-2 and TRBJ1-4, is GAGVSQSPSNKVTEKGKDVELRCDPISGHTALYWYRQSLGQGLEFLIYFQGNSAPDKSGLPSDRFSAERTGGSVSTLTIQRTQQEDSAVYLCASSPHPEGEKLFFGSGTQLSVL.

This clonotype was counted a few times. The CDR3 region is CSVVRRASYNEQFF. DNA for the CDR3: TGCAGCGTTGTGCGGCGGGCCTCCTACAATGAGCAGTTCTTC. V usage is TRBV29-1 and J usage is TRBJ2-1; tentative D call: TRBD2 (5 bases). Trimming cost V 4 bases and J 0 bases, with 10 bases left between them. The CDR3 is made up of 14 amino acids. Germline V gives CDR1 SQVTM, CDR2 ANQGSEA.

The genes are TRBV5-5 and TRBJ1-1; 7 bases map to TRBD1. Germline-derived CDR1 and CDR2 are SGHKS and YYEKEE (reference sequence). The CDR3 extends over 13 amino acids. With 6 bases clipped from V and 1 base from J, the junction kept 3 bases outside the gene matches. CDR3 nucleotide sequence: TGTGCCAGCACTTGGACAGGGAACACTGAAGCTTTCTTT. This translates into CASTWTGNTEAFF.

This clonotype has just one count. The rearrangement links TRBV4-1 to TRBJ2-7, with TRBD2 matching over 9 bases. J lost 2 bases, V lost 4 bases, and 6 bases had no gene match. Germline CDR1 and CDR2: MGHRA and YSYEKL. The CDR3 sequence is 15 residues long. The CDR3 here is CASSRLADATYEQYF. The CDR3 coding sequence is TGCGCCAGCAGCCGACTAGCGGACGCTACCTACGAGCAGTACTTC.

The V gene is TRBV28, the J gene TRBJ1-5; the match to TRBD1 covers 8 bases. V shed 4 bases, J shed 4 bases, and the junction held 3 bases outside the gene matches. In germline, CDR1 is MDHEN, CDR2 SYDVKM. CDR3 size: 14 residues. The CDR3 coding sequence is TGTGCCAGCAGTTATGGGACAGGTAATCAGCCCCAGCATTTT. It specifies CASSYGTGNQPQHF.

Concerning this clonotype itself: One junction end disagrees with the germline gene, perhaps due to a read error. The chain has TRBV9 and TRBJ1-2, with a tentative D call TRBD1 (5 bases). CDR3 length: 15 residues. Germline loops: CDR1 SGDLS, CDR2 YYNGEE. The CDR3 reads CANSARPQGLYGYTF. The DNA for the CDR3 is TGTGCCAACAGCGCTAGACCCCAGGGACTCTATGGCTACACCTTC.

V gene TRBV5-1 combines with J gene TRBJ2-5; 8 bases map to TRBD2. The CDR3 has 15 amino acids. The junction had 3 bases not matched to a gene; V was cut back by 2 bases and J by 0 bases. CDR1 and CDR2 from the germline V gene are SGHRS and YFSETQ. CDR3 sequence (DNA): TGCGCCAGCAGCTTCAGCGGGGGTGACCAAGAGACCCAGTACTTC. Translated: CASSFSGGDQETQYF.

The chain links TRBV15 to TRBJ2-3; D is unresolved. The CDR3 is 15 amino acids. Trimming removed 5 bases from V and 6 bases from J, with 18 bases in between. CDR1 is LNHNV, CDR2 YYDKDF, per germline (reference sequence). In DNA, the CDR3 is TGTGCCACCAGCGTCGCGGACGGGCCCGGGGATACGCAGTATTTT. It yields the protein CATSVADGPGDTQYF.

This sequence joins TRBV20-1 and TRBJ1-5; D may be TRBD1 (5 bases). In germline, CDR1 is DFQATT, CDR2 SNEGSKA (reference sequence). Trimming stripped 3 bases from V and 4 bases from J, with 10 bases between. The CDR3 is 13 residues long. CDR3 protein: CSASVQGNQPQHF. In DNA, the CDR3 is TGCAGTGCTAGCGTTCAGGGTAATCAGCCCCAGCATTTT.

The rearrangement joins TRBV11-2 to TRBJ1-3; tentative D call: TRBD1 (6 bases). Germline CDR1 is SGHAT and CDR2 is FQNNGV. The CDR3 length is 15 residues. V lost 5 bases and J lost 0, with 11 bases in between. CDR3: CASSIPDSSGNTIYF. As DNA, the CDR3 is TGTGCCAGCAGCATCCCGGACAGCTCTGGAAACACCATATATTTT.

Regarding this clonotype: One end of the junction fails to match germline, which may point to a read error. V usage is TRBV3-1 and J usage is TRBJ1-5; no firm D call. The germline V gene has CDR1 LGHDT and CDR2 YNNKEL (reference sequence). The CDR3 is made up of 12 amino acids. The CDR3 region is CASSQEGQLQHF. The CDR3 nucleotides are TGTGCCAGCAGCCAAGAAGGTCAGCTCCAGCATTTT. Supplemented by reference TRBV3-1 and TRBJ1-5, the full variable domain reads DTAVSQTPKYLVTQMGNDKSIKCEQNLGHDTMYWYKQDSKKFLKIMFSYNNKELIINETVPNRFSPKSPDKAHLNLHINSLELGDSAVYFCASSQEGQLQHFGDGTRLSIL.

The chain is built from TRBV5-1 and TRBJ2-1; 13 bases fit TRBD2. Trimming took 3 bases from V and 8 from J; bases not matched to a gene: 11. Per germline, CDR1 SGHRS and CDR2 YFSETQ. There are 17 residues in the CDR3. The CDR3 reads CASSSGLAGTLLDEQFF. The CDR3 DNA reads TGCGCCAGCAGCTCGGGACTAGCGGGGACCCTGTTAGATGAGCAGTTCTTC. The variable domain in full, completed from reference TRBV5-1 and TRBJ2-1, reads KAGVTQTPRYLIKTRGQQVTLSCSPISGHRSVSWYQQTPGQGLQFLFEYFSETQRNKGNFPGRFSGRQFSNSRSEMNVSTLELGDSALYLCASSSGLAGTLLDEQFFGPGTRLTVL.

This clonotype was detected only a few times. The gene calls are TRBV20-1 and TRBJ2-1; no clear D gene. The CDR3 covers 12 residues. Trimming removed 8 bases from V and 0 bases from J, with 8 bases in between. Germline CDR1 DFQATT, CDR2 SNEGSKA (reference sequence). The CDR3 sequence is CSPRSSYNEQFF. The CDR3 region has the DNA TGCAGTCCGCGGAGCTCCTACAATGAGCAGTTCTTC.

This clonotype was counted a few times. In DNA form, the CDR3 reads TGTGCCAGCAGTGAATCAAGACTAGCGGGGGGCACAGATACGCAGTATTTT. Encoded protein: CASSESRLAGGTDTQYF. The chain is built from TRBV25-1 and TRBJ2-3; 12 nucleotides agree with TRBD2. The germline V gene encodes CDR1 MGHDK and CDR2 SYGVNS. The J segment lost 1 base and the V segment lost 1 base, leaving 3 bases of the junction unmatched. This CDR3 has 17 residues.

The V gene is TRBV2, the J gene TRBJ2-3; 8 nucleotides match TRBD2. Germline CDR1 and CDR2: SNHLY and FYNNEI. The CDR3 is made up of 16 amino acids. The junction had 11 bases not matched to a gene; V was cut back by 7 bases and J by 2 bases. The CDR3 nucleotides are TGTGCCAGCATCATGAGTAGCGGGGCCGTCACAGATACGCAGTATTTT. Translating it yields CASIMSSGAVTDTQYF.

Only one count was recorded for this clonotype. This rearrangement joins TRBV4-1 to TRBJ2-5; D not certain. The J call may not be correct, given that the DNA end is closer to TRBJ2-7. This CDR3 region has 15 residues. CDR1 and CDR2 (germline): MGHRA, YSYEKL. The CDR3 region has the DNA TGCGCCAGCAGCCATGCACGGACGGGTACCTACGAGCAGTACTTC. Its translation: CASSHARTGTYEQYF.

This chain links TRBV30 with TRBJ2-6, with a tentative D call TRBD1 (5 bases). CDR3 length equals 18 residues. Deletions cut 0 bases from V and 0 bases from J, with 15 bases between. The germline V gene encodes CDR1 GTSNPN and CDR2 SVGIG (reference sequence). DNA for the CDR3: TGTGCCTGGAGTGTACTAAGACAGTTTCCCTCTGGGGCCAACGTCCTGACTTTC. Residues: CAWSVLRQFPSGANVLTF. Variable domain in full (rest from reference TRBV30 and TRBJ2-6): SQTIHQWPATLVQPVGSPLSLECTVEGTSNPNLYWYRQAAGRGLQLLFYSVGIGQISSEVPQNLSASRPQDRQFILSSKKLLLSDSGFYLCAWSVLRQFPSGANVLTFGAGSRLTVL.